These T cell receptor beta chains were read from a single sample in a study of blood T cell repertoires in COVID-19. Assay: immunoSEQ multiplex PCR; the TCRdb copy retains only in-frame clones and omits some. The sample consists of about 400,000 clones, roughly nine tenths of them appearing once. Sequencing used peripheral blood. The receptors shown here come from a man aged 40-49 years with acute or convalescent COVID-19. Each CDR3 is given with its conserved first and last residue. A D gene is named only where the DNA matches it firmly. Clone size is shown for a subset of rows, as once, few, many or a class of expanded clone.

abundance,d_gene,j_gene,v_gene,CDR3aa,CDR3nt
NA,NA,TRBJ2-1,TRBV7-9,CASSLPRVSYNEQFF,TGTGCCAGCAGCTTACCGCGGGTCTCCTACAATGAGCAGTTCTTC
NA,TRBD1,TRBJ2-2,TRBV11-2,CASSQRKGTEYF,TGTGCCAGCAGCCAACGAAAGGGGACAGAATATTTT
NA,NA,TRBJ1-1,TRBV6-6,CASSTQGAEAFF,TGTGCCAGCAGTACGCAGGGTGCGGAAGCTTTCTTT
NA,NA,TRBJ1-5,TRBV19,CASTQTGDSNQPQHF,TGTGCCAGTACCCAAACGGGGGACAGCAATCAGCCCCAGCATTTT
NA,NA,TRBJ2-2,TRBV19,CASSQGQVDTGELFF,TGTGCCAGTAGTCAGGGACAAGTAGACACCGGGGAGCTGTTTTTT
NA,TRBD2,TRBJ2-7,TRBV27,CASIKTSGSYEQYF,TGTGCCAGCATCAAGACTAGCGGGAGTTACGAGCAGTACTTC
NA,NA,TRBJ1-1,TRBV19,CASMRRGNTEAFF,TGTGCCAGTATGCGCAGGGGTAACACTGAAGCTTTCTTT
once,TRBD1,TRBJ1-1,TRBV27,CASSLPRQGEAFF,TGTGCCAGCAGTTTACCTCGACAGGGTGAAGCTTTCTTT
NA,TRBD1,TRBJ1-2,TRBV28,CASSFAGQGAVGDGYTF,TGTGCCAGCAGTTTTGCGGGACAGGGGGCTGTGGGGGATGGCTACACCTTC
NA,TRBD1,TRBJ2-7,TRBV2,CASRGTGLYEQYF,TGTGCCAGCAGAGGGACAGGACTCTACGAGCAGTACTTC
NA,NA,TRBJ1-5,TRBV6-4,CASSESSQAANPTQHF,TGTGCCAGCAGTGAATCTTCCCAGGCCGCCAATCCGACCCAGCATTTT
NA,TRBD1,TRBJ2-3,TRBV11-1,CASSSGTGAADTQYF,TGTGCCAGCAGCTCCGGGACAGGGGCGGCAGATACGCAGTATTTT
NA,NA,TRBJ1-4,TRBV28,CASSFRALRAGELFF,TGTGCCAGCAGTTTTCGAGCGTTAAGGGCGGGGGAACTGTTTTTT
NA,TRBD2,TRBJ2-1,TRBV2,CASSKTQREGWDEQFF,TGTGCCAGCAGTAAAACCCAGCGGGAGGGTTGGGATGAGCAGTTCTTC
NA,TRBD1,TRBJ1-3,TRBV6-5,CASNSGTGGNTIYF,TGTGCCAGCAACTCCGGGACAGGGGGAAACACCATATATTTT
once,TRBD1,TRBJ1-5,TRBV24-1,CATSDIQGSFQPQHF,TGTGCCACCAGTGATATACAGGGGAGTTTTCAGCCCCAGCATTTT
NA,TRBD2,TRBJ2-7,TRBV19,CASSGPGLVGEQYF,TGTGCCAGTAGTGGACCCGGACTAGTTGGCGAGCAGTACTTC
NA,NA,TRBJ2-1,TRBV14,CASSQRRQSNEQFF,TGTGCCAGCAGCCAAAGGCGGCAGAGCAATGAGCAGTTCTTC
NA,NA,TRBJ2-7,TRBV3-1/TRBV3-2,CASSQDASLAYEQYF,TGTGCCAGCAGCCAAGATGCTAGTTTGGCCTACGAGCAGTACTTC
NA,TRBD1,TRBJ2-2,TRBV7-7,CASSLGGQGTGELFF,TGTGCTAGCAGCTTAGGGGGACAGGGCACCGGGGAGCTGTTTTTT
NA,NA,TRBJ1-1,TRBV28,CASSLQRGRLFNTEAFF,TGTGCCAGCAGTTTACAAAGGGGCAGACTCTTCAACACTGAAGCTTTCTTT
NA,TRBD1,TRBJ2-1,TRBV27,CASSLSRGLDNEQFF,TGTGCCAGCAGTTTATCGAGGGGGCTCGACAATGAGCAGTTCTTC
NA,NA,TRBJ1-6,TRBV30,CAWKAGSNNSPLHF,TGTGCCTGGAAGGCAGGGTCTAATAATTCACCCCTCCACTTT
once,NA,TRBJ1-2,TRBV2,CASSGGAHYGYTF,TGTGCCAGCAGTGGGGGAGCTCACTATGGCTACACCTTC
NA,NA,TRBJ1-1,TRBV11-3,CASSLDSGQNTEAFF,TGTGCCAGCAGCTTAGACTCGGGACAGAACACTGAAGCTTTCTTT
few,TRBD2,TRBJ2-1,TRBV4-3,CASSQQTSGGSLYNEQFF,TGCGCCAGCAGCCAACAAACTAGCGGGGGGTCTTTATACAATGAGCAGTTCTTC
NA,TRBD1,TRBJ1-4,TRBV24-1,CATSDDRGGDEKLFF,TGTGCCACCAGTGATGACAGGGGTGGAGATGAAAAACTGTTTTTT
NA,NA,TRBJ1-2,TRBV6-5,CASSLEGGYYGYTF,TGTGCCAGCAGTTTAGAAGGGGGTTACTATGGCTACACCTTC
NA,NA,TRBJ2-2,TRBV19,CASSIRLETGELFF,TGTGCCAGTAGTATTCGACTCGAAACCGGGGAGCTGTTTTTT
NA,NA,TRBJ2-7,TRBV7-9,CASSRGRGQGREQYF,TGTGCCAGCAGTCGAGGGCGGGGGCAGGGTCGCGAGCAGTACTTC
NA,NA,TRBJ2-7,TRBV14,CASSQYGGPYEQYF,TGTGCCAGCAGCCAATATGGGGGCCCCTACGAGCAGTACTTC
NA,TRBD2,TRBJ2-7,TRBV11-3,CASSLGGGESYEQYF,TGTGCCAGCAGCTTAGGCGGGGGAGAGTCCTACGAGCAGTACTTC
NA,NA,TRBJ1-6,TRBV27,CASSFMGASGSPLHF,TGTGCCAGCAGTTTCATGGGGGCGTCGGGTTCACCCCTCCACTTT
once,NA,TRBJ2-3,TRBV29-1,CSVAGRATDTQYF,TGCAGCGTTGCTGGCAGGGCCACAGATACGCAGTATTTT
NA,NA,TRBJ1-3,TRBV5-1,CASSLGGGNTIYF,TGCGCCAGCAGCTTGGGAGGGGGAAACACCATATATTTT
NA,TRBD2,TRBJ2-1,TRBV5-6,CASSEVDTGLAYNEQFF,TGTGCCAGCAGCGAGGTAGATACGGGACTAGCATACAATGAGCAGTTCTTC
NA,TRBD2,TRBJ2-5,TRBV5-6,CASRTSGKETQYF,TGTGCCAGCAGGACAAGCGGGAAAGAGACCCAGTACTTC
NA,TRBD1,TRBJ2-4,TRBV11-3,CASSQRYRGRNIQYF,TGTGCCAGCAGCCAAAGGTACAGGGGCAGGAACATTCAGTACTTC
NA,NA,TRBJ2-5,TRBV12-5,CASGLVSWTQYF,TGTGCTAGTGGTTTGGTATCGTGGACCCAGTACTTC
NA,NA,TRBJ1-2,TRBV4-2,CASSTYQAGHDGYTF,TGTGCCAGCAGCACCTATCAGGCAGGGCACGATGGCTACACCTTC
NA,TRBD1,TRBJ1-5,TRBV18,CASSPPALWTGVSNQPQHF,TGTGCCAGCTCACCACCGGCGTTGTGGACAGGGGTGTCCAATCAGCCCCAGCATTTT
NA,NA,TRBJ1-1,TRBV6-2/TRBV6-3,CASSTWTERMNTEAFF,TGTGCCAGCAGTACCTGGACAGAGCGCATGAACACTGAAGCTTTCTTT
NA,TRBD1,TRBJ1-4,TRBV4-3,CASSQGTGSNEKLFF,TGCGCCAGCAGCCAAGGGACAGGGTCAAATGAAAAACTGTTTTTT
NA,TRBD2,TRBJ2-3,TRBV7-2,CASSLQSGGYTDTQYF,TGTGCCAGCAGCCTCCAGAGCGGGGGGTACACAGATACGCAGTATTTT
once,NA,TRBJ2-2,TRBV7-3,CASSLKPGPVVGELFF,TGTGCCAGCAGCTTAAAGCCAGGGCCGGTCGTCGGGGAGCTGTTTTTT
NA,NA,TRBJ1-5,TRBV9,CASSGGLNQPQHF,TGTGCCAGCAGCGGGGGCCTTAATCAGCCCCAGCATTTT
NA,NA,TRBJ2-1,TRBV28,CASDSRGDYNEQFF,TGTGCCAGCGATAGTCGTGGTGACTACAATGAGCAGTTCTTC
NA,TRBD1,TRBJ2-1,TRBV27,CASRGQGSYNEQFF,TGTGCCAGCAGGGGACAGGGCTCCTACAATGAGCAGTTCTTC
NA,TRBD1,TRBJ1-2,TRBV29-1,CSARDSLMYGYTF,TGCAGCGCCCGGGACAGCCTAATGTATGGCTACACCTTC
NA,TRBD2,TRBJ2-1,TRBV7-3,CASSLTSGGSYLNEQFF,TGTGCCAGCAGCTTAACTAGCGGGGGGTCCTACCTCAATGAGCAGTTCTTC
NA,TRBD2,TRBJ2-5,TRBV18,CASSPREGTETQYF,TGTGCCAGCTCGCCAAGGGAGGGGACAGAGACCCAGTACTTC
NA,NA,TRBJ2-6,TRBV20-1,CSASRGANVLTF,TGCAGTGCTAGTCGAGGCGCCAACGTCCTGACTTTC
once,TRBD2,TRBJ2-3,TRBV18,CASSPPFSSGADTQYF,TGTGCCAGCTCACCACCGTTTTCTAGCGGCGCAGATACGCAGTATTTT
NA,NA,TRBJ2-7,TRBV7-2,CASSLGVGGGSYEQYF,TGTGCCAGCAGCTTAGGGGTTGGCGGAGGGTCCTACGAGCAGTACTTC
NA,TRBD1,TRBJ2-2,TRBV9,CASSGRDSNTGELFF,TGTGCCAGCAGCGGTCGGGACAGCAACACCGGGGAGCTGTTTTTT
NA,NA,TRBJ2-5,TRBV6-5,CASSYSIGGETQYF,TGTGCCAGCAGTTACTCGATTGGCGGGGAGACCCAGTACTTC
NA,TRBD2,TRBJ2-1,TRBV24-1,CATSDVLSGAYNEQFF,TGTGCCACCAGTGACGTACTTAGCGGGGCGTACAATGAGCAGTTCTTC
NA,NA,TRBJ1-1,TRBV7-8,CASSLFRRSMNTEAFF,TGTGCCAGCAGCTTATTCCGGAGGTCGATGAACACTGAAGCTTTCTTT
once,NA,TRBJ2-7,TRBV7-9,CASSWGGYEQYF,TGTGCCAGCAGTTGGGGAGGCTACGAGCAGTACTTC
many,NA,TRBJ1-2,TRBV2,CASTQGESYGYTF,TGTGCCAGCACCCAGGGCGAAAGCTATGGCTACACCTTC